The T cell receptor beta chain described here comes from a study of blood T cells in healthy people across ages. Across the study: When template switching was applied, about one barcoded beta molecule was captured per two T cells.

Primed by a sample-barcoded 5' primer and a J-beta primer mix, a second PCR proceeded for about 7 to 12 cycles. TCRdb used MiXCR to reprocess the 5' RACE reads, holding one entry per CDR3 protein. The sample includes around 280,000 distinct CDR3 sequences, around 30% of them seen just once. This clonotype was seen a handful of times. V dropped 5 bases and J dropped 4; count of bases not matched to a gene: 6. This CDR3 comprises 15 residues. The germline CDR1 and CDR2 sequences are SGHAT and FQNNGV. This receptor was obtained from a woman aged 70 to 79 in good health. Sequenced sample: blood. The rearrangement links TRBV11-2 to TRBJ2-2; 8 bases are a match to TRBD1. The CDR3 sequence is CASSPGQGGTGELFF. The DNA of the CDR3 is TGTGCCAGCAGCCCTGGACAGGGAGGCACCGGGGAGCTGTTTTTT. Variable domain in full (rest from reference TRBV11-2 and TRBJ2-2): EAGVAQSPRYKIIEKRQSVAFWCNPISGHATLYWYQQILGQGPKLLIQFQNNGVVDDSQLPKDRFSAERLKGVDSTLKIQPAKLEDSAVYLCASSPGQGGTGELFFGEGSRLTVL.